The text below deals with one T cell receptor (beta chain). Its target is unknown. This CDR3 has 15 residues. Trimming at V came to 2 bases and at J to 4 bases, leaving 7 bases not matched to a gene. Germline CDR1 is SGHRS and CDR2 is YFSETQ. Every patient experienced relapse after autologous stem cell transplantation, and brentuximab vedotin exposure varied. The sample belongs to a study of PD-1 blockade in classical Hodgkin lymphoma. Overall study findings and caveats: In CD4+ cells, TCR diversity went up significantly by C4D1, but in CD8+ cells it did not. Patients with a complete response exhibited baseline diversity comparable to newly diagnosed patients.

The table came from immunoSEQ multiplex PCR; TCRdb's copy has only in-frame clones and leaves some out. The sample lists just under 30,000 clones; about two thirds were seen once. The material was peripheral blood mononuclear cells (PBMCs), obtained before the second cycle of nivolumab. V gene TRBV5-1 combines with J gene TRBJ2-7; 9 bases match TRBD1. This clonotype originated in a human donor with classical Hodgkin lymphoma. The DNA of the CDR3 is TGCGCCAGCAGCTTCCAACAGGACAGGGGTTACGAGCAGTACTTC. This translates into CASSFQQDRGYEQYF.